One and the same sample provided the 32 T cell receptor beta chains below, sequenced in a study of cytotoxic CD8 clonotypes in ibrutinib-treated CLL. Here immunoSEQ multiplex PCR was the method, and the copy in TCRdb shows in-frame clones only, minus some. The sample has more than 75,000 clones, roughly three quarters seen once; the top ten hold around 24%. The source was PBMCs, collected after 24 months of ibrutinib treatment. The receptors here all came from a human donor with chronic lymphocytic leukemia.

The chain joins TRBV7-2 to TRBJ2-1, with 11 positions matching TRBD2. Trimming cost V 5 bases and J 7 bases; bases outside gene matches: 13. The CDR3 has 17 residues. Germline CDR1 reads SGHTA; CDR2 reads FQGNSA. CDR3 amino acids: CASSIRAASGRNNEQFF. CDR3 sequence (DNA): TGTGCCAGCAGCATTAGGGCCGCTAGCGGGAGGAATAATGAGCAGTTCTTC. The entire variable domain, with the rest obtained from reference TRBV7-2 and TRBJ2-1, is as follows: GAGVSQSPSNKVTEKGKDVELRCDPISGHTALYWYRQSLGQGLEFLIYFQGNSAPDKSGLPSDRFSAERTGGSVSTLTIQRTQQEDSAVYLCASSIRAASGRNNEQFFGPGTRLTVL.

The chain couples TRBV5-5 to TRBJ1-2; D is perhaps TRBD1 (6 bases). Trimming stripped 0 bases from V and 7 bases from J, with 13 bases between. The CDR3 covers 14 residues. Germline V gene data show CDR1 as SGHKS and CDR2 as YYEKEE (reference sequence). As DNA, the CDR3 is TGTGCCAGCAGCTTGGATTCTGGGGGCTCTGGCTACACCTTC. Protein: CASSLDSGGSGYTF.

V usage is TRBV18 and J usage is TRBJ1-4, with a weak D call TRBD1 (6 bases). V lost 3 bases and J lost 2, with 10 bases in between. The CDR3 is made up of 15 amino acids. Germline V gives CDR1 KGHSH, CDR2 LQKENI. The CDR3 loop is CASSPQGNTNEKLFF. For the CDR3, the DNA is TGTGCCAGCTCACCCCAGGGGAACACTAATGAAAAACTGTTTTTT.

CDR3 coding DNA: TGTGCCAGCAGATTCCCGGGATCCAACCAAGAGACCCAGTACTTC. Translated, it gives CASRFPGSNQETQYF. The rearrangement links TRBV7-2 to TRBJ2-5; D is perhaps TRBD2 (5 bases). The V and J ends lost 6 bases and 0 bases respectively, with 14 bases between them. This CDR3 contains 15 residues. Germline V gene lookup returns CDR1 SGHTA and CDR2 FQGNSA.

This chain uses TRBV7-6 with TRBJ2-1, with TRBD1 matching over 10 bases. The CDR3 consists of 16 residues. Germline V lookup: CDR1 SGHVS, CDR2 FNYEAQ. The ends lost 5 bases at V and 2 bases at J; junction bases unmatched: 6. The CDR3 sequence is CASSRDRGRTYNEQFF. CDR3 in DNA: TGTGCCAGCAGCCGGGACAGGGGTCGGACCTACAATGAGCAGTTCTTC.

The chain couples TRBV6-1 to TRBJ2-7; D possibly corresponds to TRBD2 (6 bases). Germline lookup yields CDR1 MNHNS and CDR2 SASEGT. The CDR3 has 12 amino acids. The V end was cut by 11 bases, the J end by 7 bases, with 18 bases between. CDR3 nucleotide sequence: TGTGCCGCAAGGGGAGGTTTGAGAGAGCAGTACTTC. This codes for CAARGGLREQYF.

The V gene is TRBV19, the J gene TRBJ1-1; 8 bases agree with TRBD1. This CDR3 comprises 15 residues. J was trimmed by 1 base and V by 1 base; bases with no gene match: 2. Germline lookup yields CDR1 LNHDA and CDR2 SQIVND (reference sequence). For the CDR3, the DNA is TGTGCCAGTAGTATAGCCGGGACAGGGAACACTGAAGCTTTCTTT. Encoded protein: CASSIAGTGNTEAFF.

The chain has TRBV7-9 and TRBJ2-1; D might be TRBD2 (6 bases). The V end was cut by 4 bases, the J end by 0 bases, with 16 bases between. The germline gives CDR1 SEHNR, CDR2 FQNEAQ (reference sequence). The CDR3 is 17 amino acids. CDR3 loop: CASSSYGLTSSYNEQFF. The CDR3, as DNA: TGTGCCAGCAGCTCATACGGACTAACGAGCTCCTACAATGAGCAGTTCTTC.

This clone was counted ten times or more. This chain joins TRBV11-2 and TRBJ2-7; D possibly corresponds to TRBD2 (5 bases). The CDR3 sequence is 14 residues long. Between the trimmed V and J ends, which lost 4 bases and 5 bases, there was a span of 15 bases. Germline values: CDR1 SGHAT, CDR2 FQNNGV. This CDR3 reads CASSSNTGRDEQYF. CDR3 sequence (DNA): TGTGCCAGCAGCTCAAACACGGGAAGGGACGAGCAGTACTTC.

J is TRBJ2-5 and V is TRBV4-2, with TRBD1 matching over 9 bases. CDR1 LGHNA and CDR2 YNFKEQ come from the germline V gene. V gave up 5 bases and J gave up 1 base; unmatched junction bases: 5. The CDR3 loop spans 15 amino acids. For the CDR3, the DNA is TGTGCCAGCAGCTTGGGGGACAGGGTCCAAGAGACCCAGTACTTC. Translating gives CASSLGDRVQETQYF.

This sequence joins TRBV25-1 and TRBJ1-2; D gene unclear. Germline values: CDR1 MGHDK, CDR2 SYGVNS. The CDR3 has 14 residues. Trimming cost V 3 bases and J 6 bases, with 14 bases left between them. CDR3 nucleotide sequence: TGTGCCAGCAGTGATATAGGGAGAGGTAATGGCTACACCTTC. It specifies CASSDIGRGNGYTF.

The CDR3 is CASSNQGTGSYNSPLHF. The CDR3 DNA sequence: TGCGCCAGCAGCAACCAAGGAACAGGGAGCTATAATTCACCCCTCCACTTT. This rearrangement joins TRBV5-1 to TRBJ1-6; D may be TRBD1 (6 bases). V was trimmed by 4 bases and J by 3 bases, leaving 17 bases between them. Germline CDR1 reads SGHRS; CDR2 reads YFSETQ. The CDR3 is 17 residues long.

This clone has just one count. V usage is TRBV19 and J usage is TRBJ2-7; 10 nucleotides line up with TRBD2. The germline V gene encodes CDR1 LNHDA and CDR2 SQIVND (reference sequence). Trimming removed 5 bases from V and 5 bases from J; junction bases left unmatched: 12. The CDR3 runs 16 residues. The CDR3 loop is CASSSRSSGSWHEQYF. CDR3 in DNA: TGTGCCAGTAGTTCTCGATCTAGCGGGAGTTGGCACGAGCAGTACTTC.

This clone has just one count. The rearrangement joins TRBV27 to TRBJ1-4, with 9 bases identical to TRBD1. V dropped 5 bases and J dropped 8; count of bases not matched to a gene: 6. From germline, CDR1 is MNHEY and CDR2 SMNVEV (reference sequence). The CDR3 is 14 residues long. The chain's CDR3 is CASSRRDRVEKLFF. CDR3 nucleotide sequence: TGTGCCAGCAGTCGCCGGGACAGGGTCGAAAAACTGTTTTTT.

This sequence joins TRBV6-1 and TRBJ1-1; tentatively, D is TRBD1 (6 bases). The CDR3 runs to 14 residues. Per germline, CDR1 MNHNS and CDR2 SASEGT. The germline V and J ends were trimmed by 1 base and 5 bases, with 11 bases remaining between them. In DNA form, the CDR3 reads TGTGCCAGCAGTGAAGTGAGGAGGGGGACTGAAGCTTTCTTT. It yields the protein CASSEVRRGTEAFF.

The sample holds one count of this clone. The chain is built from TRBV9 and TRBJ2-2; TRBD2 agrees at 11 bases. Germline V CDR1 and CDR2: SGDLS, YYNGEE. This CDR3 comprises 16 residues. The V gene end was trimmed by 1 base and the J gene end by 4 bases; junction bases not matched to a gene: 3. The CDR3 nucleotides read TGTGCCAGCAGCGTAACTAGCGGGAGAGGCACCGGGGAGCTGTTTTTT. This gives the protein CASSVTSGRGTGELFF.

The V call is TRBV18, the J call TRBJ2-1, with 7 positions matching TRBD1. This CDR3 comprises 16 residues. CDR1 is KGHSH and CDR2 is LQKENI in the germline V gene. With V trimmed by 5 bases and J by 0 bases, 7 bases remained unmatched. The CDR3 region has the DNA TGTGCCAGCTCATCTCAACAGGGGAGCTCCTACAATGAGCAGTTCTTC. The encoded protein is CASSSQQGSSYNEQFF.

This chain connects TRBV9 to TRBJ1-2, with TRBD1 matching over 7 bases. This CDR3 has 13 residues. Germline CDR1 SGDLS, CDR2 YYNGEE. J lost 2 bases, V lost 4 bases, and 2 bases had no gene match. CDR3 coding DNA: TGTGCCAGCAGCAAGACAGGGAACTATGGCTACACCTTC. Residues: CASSKTGNYGYTF.

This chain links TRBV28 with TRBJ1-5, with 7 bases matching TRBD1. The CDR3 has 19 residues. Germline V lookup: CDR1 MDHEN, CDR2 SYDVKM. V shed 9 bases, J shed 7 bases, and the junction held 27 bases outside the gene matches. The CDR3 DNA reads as TGTGCCAGTAAGATCTTGGCGGGATTGGGGCGACAGGGTAGACAGCCCCAGCATTTT. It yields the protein CASKILAGLGRQGRQPQHF.

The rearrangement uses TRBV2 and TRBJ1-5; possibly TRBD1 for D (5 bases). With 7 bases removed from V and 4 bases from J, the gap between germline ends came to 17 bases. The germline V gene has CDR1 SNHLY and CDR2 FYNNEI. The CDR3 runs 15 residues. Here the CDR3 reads CASKMGQAINQPQHF. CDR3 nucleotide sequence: TGTGCCAGCAAAATGGGGCAGGCCATTAATCAGCCCCAGCATTTT.

The CDR3 DNA is TGTGCCAGTAGTATAGCCCACACGGCAGCTGGGGCCAACGTCCTGACTTTC. Protein sequence: CASSIAHTAAGANVLTF. The rearrangement links TRBV19 to TRBJ2-6; D unclear. Germline CDR1 reads LNHDA; CDR2 reads SQIVND (reference sequence). This CDR3 contains 17 residues. V dropped 1 base and J dropped 2 bases, with 12 bases sitting between them.

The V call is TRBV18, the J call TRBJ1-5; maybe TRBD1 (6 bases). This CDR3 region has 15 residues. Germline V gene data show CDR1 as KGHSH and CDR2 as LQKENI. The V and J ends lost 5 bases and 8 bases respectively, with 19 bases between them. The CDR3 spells CASSSDSLSGEPQHF. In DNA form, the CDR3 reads TGTGCCAGCTCATCGGACAGCTTGTCCGGGGAGCCCCAGCATTTT.

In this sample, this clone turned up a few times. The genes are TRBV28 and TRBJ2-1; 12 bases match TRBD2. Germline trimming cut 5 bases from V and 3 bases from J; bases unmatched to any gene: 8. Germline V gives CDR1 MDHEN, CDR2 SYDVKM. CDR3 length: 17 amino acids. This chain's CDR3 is CASSSLPGLAGYNEQFF. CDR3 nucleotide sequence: TGTGCCAGCAGTAGTTTACCGGGACTAGCGGGCTACAATGAGCAGTTCTTC. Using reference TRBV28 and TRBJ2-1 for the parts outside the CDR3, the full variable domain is DVKVTQSSRYLVKRTGEKVFLECVQDMDHENMFWYRQDPGLGLRLIYFSYDVKMKEKGDIPEGYSVSREKKERFSLILESASTNQTSMYLCASSSLPGLAGYNEQFFGPGTRLTVL.

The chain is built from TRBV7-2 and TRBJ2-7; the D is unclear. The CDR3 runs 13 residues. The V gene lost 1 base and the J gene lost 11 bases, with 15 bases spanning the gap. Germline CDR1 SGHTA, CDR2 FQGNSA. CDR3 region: CASSLGIAQMEYF. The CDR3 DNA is TGTGCCAGCAGCTTAGGCATAGCTCAGATGGAGTACTTC.

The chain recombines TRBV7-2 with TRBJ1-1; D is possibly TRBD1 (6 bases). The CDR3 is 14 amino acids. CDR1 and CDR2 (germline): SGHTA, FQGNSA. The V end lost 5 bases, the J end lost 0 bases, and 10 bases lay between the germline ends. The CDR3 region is CASSPGTLNTEAFF. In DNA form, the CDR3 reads TGTGCCAGCAGCCCGGGGACACTGAACACTGAAGCTTTCTTT.

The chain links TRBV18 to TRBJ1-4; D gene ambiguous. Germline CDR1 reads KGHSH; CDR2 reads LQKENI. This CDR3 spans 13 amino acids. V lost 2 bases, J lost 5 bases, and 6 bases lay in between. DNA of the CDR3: TGTGCCAGCTCACCAGGGATGAATGAAAAACTGTTTTTT. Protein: CASSPGMNEKLFF.

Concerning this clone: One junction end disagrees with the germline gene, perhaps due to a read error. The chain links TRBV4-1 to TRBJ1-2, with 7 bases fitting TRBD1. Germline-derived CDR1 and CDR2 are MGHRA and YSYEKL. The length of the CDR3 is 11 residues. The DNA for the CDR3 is TGCGCCAGCAGCCTACCGGGACAGCCAAACTTC. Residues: CASSLPGQPNF.

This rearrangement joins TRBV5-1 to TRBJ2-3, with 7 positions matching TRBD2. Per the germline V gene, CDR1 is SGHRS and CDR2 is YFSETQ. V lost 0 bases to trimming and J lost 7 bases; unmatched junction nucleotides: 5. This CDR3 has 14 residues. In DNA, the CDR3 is TGCGCCAGCAGCTTGGGGGGAGGGCCGAATACGCAGTATTTT. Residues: CASSLGGGPNTQYF.

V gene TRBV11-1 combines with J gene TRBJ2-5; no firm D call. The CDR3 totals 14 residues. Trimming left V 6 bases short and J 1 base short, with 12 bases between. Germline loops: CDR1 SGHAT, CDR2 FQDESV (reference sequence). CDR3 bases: TGTGCCAGCAGAATAGGGCCGGCCCAAGAGACCCAGTACTTC. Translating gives CASRIGPAQETQYF.

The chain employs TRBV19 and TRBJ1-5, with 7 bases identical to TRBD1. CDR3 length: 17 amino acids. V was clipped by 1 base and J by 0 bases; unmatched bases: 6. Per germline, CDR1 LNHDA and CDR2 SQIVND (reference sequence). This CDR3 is CASSIARDSYSNQPQHF. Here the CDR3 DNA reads TGTGCCAGTAGTATAGCTAGGGACAGCTATAGCAATCAGCCCCAGCATTTT.

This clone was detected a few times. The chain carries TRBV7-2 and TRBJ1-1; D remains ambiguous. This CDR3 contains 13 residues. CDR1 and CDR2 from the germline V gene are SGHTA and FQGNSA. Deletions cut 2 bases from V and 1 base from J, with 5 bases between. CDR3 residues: CASSLYENTEAFF. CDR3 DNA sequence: TGTGCCAGCAGCTTATATGAGAACACTGAAGCTTTCTTT.

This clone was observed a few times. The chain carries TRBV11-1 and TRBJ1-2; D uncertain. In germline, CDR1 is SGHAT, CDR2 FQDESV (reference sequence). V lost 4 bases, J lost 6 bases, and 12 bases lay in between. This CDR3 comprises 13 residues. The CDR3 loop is CASSSHLGNGYTF. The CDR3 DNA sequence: TGTGCCAGCAGCTCCCATCTGGGTAATGGCTACACCTTC.